A single sample gave rise to the 14 T cell receptor beta chains below, sequenced in a study of spatial heterogeneity in lung cancer. TCRdb re-called the 5' RACE reads through MiXCR, storing one row per CDR3 protein. The sample includes approximately 21,000 distinct CDR3 sequences, about 3% of them seen just once. Noted time point: sample taken at primary tumor resection. This sample comprised PBMCs, obtained at surgery. Receptor source: a female donor with early-stage non-small cell lung cancer.

This clonotype was recorded at least ten times. V and J are TRBV7-8 and TRBJ2-3, with unresolved D. Trimming left V 5 bases short and J 2 bases short, with 14 bases between. Germline CDR1 SGHVS, CDR2 FQNEAQ. The CDR3 totals 15 residues. The CDR3 protein is CASSPSEGHTDTQYF. The CDR3 region has the DNA TGTGCCAGCAGCCCCTCAGAAGGGCACACAGATACGCAGTATTTT.

In this sample, this clonotype turned up many times. The chain joins TRBV11-3 to TRBJ2-2; no clear D. The CDR3 sequence is 18 residues long. Germline CDR1 and CDR2: SGHNT and YENEEA. V dropped 3 bases and J dropped 7 bases, with 24 bases sitting between them. This CDR3 is CASSFSSFGGQMVGELFF. CDR3 sequence (DNA): TGTGCCAGCAGCTTTAGTTCTTTCGGCGGTCAGATGGTCGGGGAGCTGTTTTTT.

This clonotype was counted many times. The chain joins TRBV11-2 to TRBJ2-7, with 12 bases identical to TRBD2. CDR1 and CDR2 (germline): SGHAT, FQNNGV. J gave up 5 bases and V 3 bases, and 8 bases lay outside the gene matches. There are 16 residues in the CDR3. CDR3 sequence: CASSFLLAGGIDEQYF. CDR3 in DNA: TGTGCCAGCAGCTTTTTACTAGCGGGAGGTATCGACGAGCAGTACTTC. Based on the CDR3 plus reference TRBV11-2 and TRBJ2-7, the full variable domain is EAGVAQSPRYKIIEKRQSVAFWCNPISGHATLYWYQQILGQGPKLLIQFQNNGVVDDSQLPKDRFSAERLKGVDSTLKIQPAKLEDSAVYLCASSFLLAGGIDEQYFGPGTRLTVT.

This sequence joins TRBV11-2 and TRBJ2-7, with TRBD1 as a possible D gene (8 bases). V was trimmed by 5 bases and J by 4 bases, leaving 15 bases between them. CDR3 length: 14 amino acids. Germline V CDR1 and CDR2: SGHAT, FQNNGV. In nucleotides, the CDR3 is TGTGCCAGCAGCCGACAGGGGCGGGGGTACGAGCAGTACTTC. Encoded protein: CASSRQGRGYEQYF.

There are many counts of this clonotype. The V gene is TRBV5-6, the J gene TRBJ2-1, with TRBD2 matching over 13 bases. The ends lost 4 bases at V and 8 bases at J; junction bases unmatched: 9. The CDR3 consists of 16 residues. From germline, CDR1 is SGHDT and CDR2 YYEEEE. DNA of the CDR3: TGTGCCAGCAGCCCCAAACTAGCGGGAGGGCCGCATGAGCAGTTCTTC. Translated, it gives CASSPKLAGGPHEQFF.

This clonotype was seen at least ten times. The chain recombines TRBV5-4 with TRBJ2-1, with D possibly matching TRBD2 (5 bases). The CDR3 consists of 15 residues. With 1 base removed from V and 5 bases from J, the gap between germline ends came to 13 bases. In germline, CDR1 is SGHNT, CDR2 YYREEE (reference sequence). The CDR3 is CASSLSQRLHNEQFF. CDR3 sequence (DNA): TGTGCCAGCAGCTTGAGTCAGCGGTTACACAATGAGCAGTTCTTC.

This clonotype has ten or more counts. The chain joins TRBV6-5 to TRBJ1-1; 9 bases align to TRBD1. Germline V gives CDR1 MNHEY, CDR2 SVGAGI. The CDR3 covers 15 residues. Unmatched junction bases numbered 9, after V lost 6 bases and J lost 4 bases. The CDR3 DNA is TGTGCCAGCAGACCTCACCGGGACAGGGTCACTGAAGCTTTCTTT. It specifies CASRPHRDRVTEAFF.

The sample holds many counts of this clonotype. The gene calls are TRBV5-1 and TRBJ1-5, with a tentative D call TRBD1 (5 bases). The CDR3 has 14 amino acids. The V gene's germline CDR1 is SGHRS and CDR2 YFSETQ. V lost 4 bases and J 5 bases, leaving 13 bases between the germline ends. The CDR3 nucleotides are TGCGCCAGCAGCACAACAGGTGCCGATCAGCCCCAGCATTTT. Its protein is CASSTTGADQPQHF.

This clonotype came up many times. The rearrangement uses TRBV3-1 and TRBJ2-1, with D uncertain. Germline lookup yields CDR1 LGHDT and CDR2 YNNKEL (reference sequence). With 10 bases removed from V and 0 bases from J, the gap between germline ends came to 16 bases. The CDR3 runs to 15 residues. The CDR3 DNA reads as TGTGCCACCTCCGGGTCTCCAAGCTCCTACAATGAGCAGTTCTTC. As protein: CATSGSPSSYNEQFF.

This clonotype was observed many times. The chain joins TRBV20-1 to TRBJ2-2; 8 bases agree with TRBD2. Germline V gene lookup returns CDR1 DFQATT and CDR2 SNEGSKA (reference sequence). The CDR3 length is 15 residues. Germline trimming cut 0 bases from V and 6 bases from J; bases unmatched to any gene: 6. The CDR3 DNA reads as TGCAGTGCTAGAGATCTTACGGGAGGGTCCGGGGAGCTGTTTTTT. Translating it yields CSARDLTGGSGELFF.

This clonotype was observed many times. The V gene is TRBV7-3, the J gene TRBJ1-6, with D uncertain. V lost 5 bases, J lost 7 bases, and 9 bases lay in between. Germline values: CDR1 SGHTA, CDR2 FQGTGA. This CDR3 spans 13 amino acids. CDR3 protein: CASSPTINSPLHF. The CDR3 nucleotides read TGTGCCAGCAGCCCCACGATAAATTCACCCCTCCACTTT.

This clonotype has a count of ten or more. This chain links TRBV5-1 with TRBJ2-1; TRBD2 is a possible D gene (6 bases). The V gene's germline CDR1 is SGHRS and CDR2 YFSETQ. Trimming shortened V by 2 bases and J by 15 bases, and 12 bases separated the two germline ends. The CDR3 loop spans 11 amino acids. CDR3 loop: CASSFGGLWFF. The CDR3 nucleotides read TGCGCCAGCAGCTTTGGGGGACTTTGGTTCTTC.

This clonotype has a count of ten or more. V gene TRBV7-8 combines with J gene TRBJ2-7, with D perhaps TRBD2 (6 bases). This CDR3 spans 14 amino acids. Trimming stripped 6 bases from V and 1 base from J, with 13 bases between. CDR1 is SGHVS, CDR2 FQNEAQ, per germline. This CDR3 is CASRTRGGSYEQYF. CDR3 bases: TGTGCCAGCAGAACCCGTGGAGGGTCCTACGAGCAGTACTTC.

This clonotype was detected only a few times. DNA for the CDR3: TGTGCCAGCAGCCAACAGGGGGAAAGCGCTTTCTTT. Protein: CASSQQGESAFF. V is TRBV16 and J is TRBJ1-1; TRBD1 matches 7 bases. Germline loops: CDR1 KGHSY, CDR2 FQNENV. The CDR3 has 12 residues. V dropped 2 bases and J dropped 11; count of bases not matched to a gene: 5.